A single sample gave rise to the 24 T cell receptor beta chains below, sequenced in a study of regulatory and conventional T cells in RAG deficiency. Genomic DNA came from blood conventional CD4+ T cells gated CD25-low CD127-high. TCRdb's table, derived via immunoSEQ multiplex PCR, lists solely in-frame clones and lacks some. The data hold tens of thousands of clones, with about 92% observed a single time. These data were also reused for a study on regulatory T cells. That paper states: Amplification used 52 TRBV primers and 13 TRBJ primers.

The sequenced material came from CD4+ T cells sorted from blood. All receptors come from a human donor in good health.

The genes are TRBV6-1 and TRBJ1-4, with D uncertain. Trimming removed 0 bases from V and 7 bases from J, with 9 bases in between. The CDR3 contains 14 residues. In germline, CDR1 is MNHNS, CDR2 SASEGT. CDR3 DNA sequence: TGTGCCAGCAGTGAAGCGGGGTTTCTTGAAAAACTGTTTTTT. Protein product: CASSEAGFLEKLFF.

CDR3 nucleotides: TGTGCCAGCAGCGATCCGAGGGGGAGCGACGAGCAGTACTTC. It codes for CASSDPRGSDEQYF. The chain is built from TRBV6-6 and TRBJ2-7, with D possibly matching TRBD1 (6 bases). CDR1 is MNHNY and CDR2 is SVGAGI in the germline V gene (reference sequence). Trimming took off 6 bases at V and 5 bases at J, with 17 bases between the two ends. The CDR3 is made up of 14 amino acids.

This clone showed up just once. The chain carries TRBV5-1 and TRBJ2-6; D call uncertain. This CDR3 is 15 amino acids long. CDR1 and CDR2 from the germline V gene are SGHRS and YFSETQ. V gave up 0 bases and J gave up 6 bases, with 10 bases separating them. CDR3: CASSLEIAEANVLTF. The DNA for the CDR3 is TGCGCCAGCAGCTTGGAAATAGCTGAGGCCAACGTCCTGACTTTC. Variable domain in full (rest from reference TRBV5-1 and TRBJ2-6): KAGVTQTPRYLIKTRGQQVTLSCSPISGHRSVSWYQQTPGQGLQFLFEYFSETQRNKGNFPGRFSGRQFSNSRSEMNVSTLELGDSALYLCASSLEIAEANVLTFGAGSRLTVL.

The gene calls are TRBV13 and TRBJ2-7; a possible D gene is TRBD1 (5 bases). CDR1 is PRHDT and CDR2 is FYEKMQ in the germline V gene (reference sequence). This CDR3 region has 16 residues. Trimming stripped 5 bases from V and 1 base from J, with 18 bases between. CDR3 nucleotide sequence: TGTGCCAGCAGCGCCACGCCAGGGCGCCGGTCCTACGAGCAGTACTTC. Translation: CASSATPGRRSYEQYF.

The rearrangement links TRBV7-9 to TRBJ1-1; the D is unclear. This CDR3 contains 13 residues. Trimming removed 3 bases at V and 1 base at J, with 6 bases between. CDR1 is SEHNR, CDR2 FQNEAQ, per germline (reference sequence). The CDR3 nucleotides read TGTGCCAGCAGCTTTCCGGGGAACACTGAAGCTTTCTTT. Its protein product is CASSFPGNTEAFF.

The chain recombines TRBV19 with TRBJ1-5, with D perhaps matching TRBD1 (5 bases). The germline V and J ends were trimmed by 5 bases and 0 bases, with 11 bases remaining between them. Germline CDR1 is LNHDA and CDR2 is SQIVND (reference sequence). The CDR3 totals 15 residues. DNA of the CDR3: TGTGCCAGTAGTTTGGCAGGGCTTAGCAATCAGCCCCAGCATTTT. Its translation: CASSLAGLSNQPQHF.

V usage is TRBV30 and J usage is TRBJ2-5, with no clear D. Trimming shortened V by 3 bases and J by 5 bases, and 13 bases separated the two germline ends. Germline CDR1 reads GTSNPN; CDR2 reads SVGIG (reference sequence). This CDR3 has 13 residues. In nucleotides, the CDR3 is TGTGCCTGGAGCATTTTAGGGTTTGAGACCCAGTACTTC. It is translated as CAWSILGFETQYF. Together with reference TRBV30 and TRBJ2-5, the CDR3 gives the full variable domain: SQTIHQWPATLVQPVGSPLSLECTVEGTSNPNLYWYRQAAGRGLQLLFYSVGIGQISSEVPQNLSASRPQDRQFILSSKKLLLSDSGFYLCAWSILGFETQYFGPGTRLLVL.

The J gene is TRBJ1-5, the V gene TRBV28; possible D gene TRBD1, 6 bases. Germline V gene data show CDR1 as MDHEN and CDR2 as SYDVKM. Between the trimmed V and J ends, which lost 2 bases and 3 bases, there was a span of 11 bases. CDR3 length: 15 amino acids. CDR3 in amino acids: CASSLEGGNNQPQHF. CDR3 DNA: TGTGCCAGCAGTTTAGAAGGGGGTAACAATCAGCCCCAGCATTTT.

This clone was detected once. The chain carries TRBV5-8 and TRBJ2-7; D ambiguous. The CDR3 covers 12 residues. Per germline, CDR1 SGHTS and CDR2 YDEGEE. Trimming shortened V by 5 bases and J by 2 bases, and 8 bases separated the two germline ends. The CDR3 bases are TGTGCCAGCAGTTCGGCCCCCTACGAGCAGTACTTC. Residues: CASSSAPYEQYF.

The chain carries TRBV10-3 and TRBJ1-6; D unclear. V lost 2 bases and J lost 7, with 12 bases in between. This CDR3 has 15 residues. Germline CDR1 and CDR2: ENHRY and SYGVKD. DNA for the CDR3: TGTGCCATCAGTGAGGGGGAGGCGGGAAATTCACCCCTCCACTTT. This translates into CAISEGEAGNSPLHF.

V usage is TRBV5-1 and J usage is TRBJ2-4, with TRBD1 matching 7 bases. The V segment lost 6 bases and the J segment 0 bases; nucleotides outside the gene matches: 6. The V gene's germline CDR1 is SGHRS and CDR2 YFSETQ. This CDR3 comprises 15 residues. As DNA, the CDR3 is TGCGCCAGCAACCCAGGGGGAGTAGCCAAAAACATTCAGTACTTC. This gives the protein CASNPGGVAKNIQYF. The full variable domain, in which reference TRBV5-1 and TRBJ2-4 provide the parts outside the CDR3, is KAGVTQTPRYLIKTRGQQVTLSCSPISGHRSVSWYQQTPGQGLQFLFEYFSETQRNKGNFPGRFSGRQFSNSRSEMNVSTLELGDSALYLCASNPGGVAKNIQYFGAGTRLSVL.

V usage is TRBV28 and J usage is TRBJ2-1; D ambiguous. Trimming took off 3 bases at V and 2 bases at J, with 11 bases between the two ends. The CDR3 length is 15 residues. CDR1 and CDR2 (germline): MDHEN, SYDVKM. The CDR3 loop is CASSLDLITYNEQFF. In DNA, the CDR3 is TGTGCCAGCAGTTTGGATCTGATCACCTACAATGAGCAGTTCTTC.

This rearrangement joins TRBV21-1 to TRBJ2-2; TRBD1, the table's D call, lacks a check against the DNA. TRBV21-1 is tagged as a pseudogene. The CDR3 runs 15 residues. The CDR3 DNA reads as TGTGCCAGCGGGAGGACAGGGCAAAACACCGGGGAGCTGTTTTTT. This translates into CASGRTGQNTGELFF.

CDR3 residues: CASSTQGVITGELFF. In DNA, the CDR3 is TGTGCCAGTAGTACGCAGGGGGTCATCACCGGGGAGCTGTTTTTT. The rearrangement uses TRBV19 and TRBJ2-2; the match to TRBD1 covers 7 bases. This CDR3 spans 15 amino acids. The V segment lost 4 bases and the J segment 4 bases; nucleotides outside the gene matches: 6. CDR1 is LNHDA and CDR2 is SQIVND in the germline V gene (reference sequence).

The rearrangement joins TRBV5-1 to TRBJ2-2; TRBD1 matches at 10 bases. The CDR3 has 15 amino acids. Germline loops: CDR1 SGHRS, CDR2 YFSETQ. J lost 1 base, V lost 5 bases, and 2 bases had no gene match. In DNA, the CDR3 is TGCGCCAGCAGGGGACAGGGGTTGAACACCGGGGAGCTGTTTTTT. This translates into CASRGQGLNTGELFF.

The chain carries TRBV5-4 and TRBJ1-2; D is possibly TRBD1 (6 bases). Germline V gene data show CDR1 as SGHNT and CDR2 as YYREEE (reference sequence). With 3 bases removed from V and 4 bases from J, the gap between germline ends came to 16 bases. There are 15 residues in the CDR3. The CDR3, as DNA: TGTGCCAGCAGCTCAACCCCGGGACACAGCTATGGCTACACCTTC. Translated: CASSSTPGHSYGYTF.

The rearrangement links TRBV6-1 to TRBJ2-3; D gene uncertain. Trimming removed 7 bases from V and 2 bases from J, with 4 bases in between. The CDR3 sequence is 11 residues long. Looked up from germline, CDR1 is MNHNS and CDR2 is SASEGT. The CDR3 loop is CASTHTDTQYF. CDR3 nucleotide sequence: TGTGCCAGCACCCACACAGATACGCAGTATTTT.

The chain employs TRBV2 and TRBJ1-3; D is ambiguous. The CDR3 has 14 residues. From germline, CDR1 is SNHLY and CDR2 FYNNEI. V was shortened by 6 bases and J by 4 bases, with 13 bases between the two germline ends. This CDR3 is CASRGIVTGNTIYF. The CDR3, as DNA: TGTGCCAGCAGGGGGATAGTAACGGGAAACACCATATATTTT.

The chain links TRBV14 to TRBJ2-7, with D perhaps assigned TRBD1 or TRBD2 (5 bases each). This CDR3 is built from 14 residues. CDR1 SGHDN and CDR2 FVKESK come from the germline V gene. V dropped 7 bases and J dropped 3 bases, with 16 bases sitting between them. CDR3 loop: CASNKNGAGYEQYF. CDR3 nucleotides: TGTGCCAGCAACAAGAACGGGGCAGGCTACGAGCAGTACTTC.

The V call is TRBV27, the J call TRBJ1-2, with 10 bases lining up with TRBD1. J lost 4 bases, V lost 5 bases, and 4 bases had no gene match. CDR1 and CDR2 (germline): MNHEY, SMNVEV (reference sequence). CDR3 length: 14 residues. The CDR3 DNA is TGTGCCAGCAGTCCTCGACAGGGGGCCTATGGCTACACCTTC. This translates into CASSPRQGAYGYTF.

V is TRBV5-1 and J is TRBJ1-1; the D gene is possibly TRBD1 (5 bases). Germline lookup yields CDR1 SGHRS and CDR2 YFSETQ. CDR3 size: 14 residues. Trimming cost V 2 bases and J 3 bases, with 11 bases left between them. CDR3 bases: TGCGCCAGCAGCTTCGGGGGGAGGGACACTGAAGCTTTCTTT. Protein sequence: CASSFGGRDTEAFF.

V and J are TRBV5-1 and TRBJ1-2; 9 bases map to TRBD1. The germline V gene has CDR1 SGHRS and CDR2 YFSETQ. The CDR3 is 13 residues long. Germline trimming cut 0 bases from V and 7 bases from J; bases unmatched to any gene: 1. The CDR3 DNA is TGCGCCAGCAGCTTGGAACAGGGGGCTGGCTACACCTTC. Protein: CASSLEQGAGYTF.

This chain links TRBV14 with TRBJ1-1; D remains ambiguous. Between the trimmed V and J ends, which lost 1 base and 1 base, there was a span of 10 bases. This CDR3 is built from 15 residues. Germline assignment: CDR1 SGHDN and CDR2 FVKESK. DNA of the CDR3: TGTGCCAGCAGCCAAGTACGGCGGACGAACACTGAAGCTTTCTTT. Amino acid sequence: CASSQVRRTNTEAFF.

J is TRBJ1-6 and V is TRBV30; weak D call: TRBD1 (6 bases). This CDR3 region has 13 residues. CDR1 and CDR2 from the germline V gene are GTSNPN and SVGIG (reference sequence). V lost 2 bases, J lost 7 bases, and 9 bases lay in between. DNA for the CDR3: TGTGCCTGGAGTAAACAGGGAAATTCACCCCTCCACTTT. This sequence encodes CAWSKQGNSPLHF.